This T cell receptor beta chain was captured by sequencing in a study of PD-L1 blockade in urothelial cancer. Overall study context: T cells numbered a median of roughly 150,000 in the blood samples.

Time point here: pretreatment peripheral blood. Measured with immunoSEQ multiplex PCR; TCRdb has only the in-frame clones, and not every one. The sample includes under 70,000 clones, approximately 75% of them seen just once. CDR3 length equals 17 residues. Germline values: CDR1 MDHEN, CDR2 SYDVKM. Trimming took 1 base from V and 3 from J, leaving 19 bases between them. This clone was picked up one time. The material was PBMCs, obtained around atezolizumab (anti-PD-L1) treatment. The rearrangement links TRBV28 to TRBJ2-7; tentative D call: TRBD1 (6 bases). The receptor comes from a man aged 65 to 85 with urothelial cancer. The CDR3 sequence is CASSLFADRDPLYEQYF. CDR3 nucleotide sequence: TGTGCCAGCAGTTTATTCGCGGACAGAGACCCTCTCTACGAGCAGTACTTC.